This TCR beta chain was obtained from a study of cytomegalovirus exposure and HLA in healthy donors (dated by TCRdb to the late 2010s). A note on the overall study: According to a later analysis, the roughly 120 validation repertoires were produced on the same platform as the 666 repertoires of the first cohort. The aim of the study was to test whether cataloging public T cell receptors could identify signatures of past pathogen exposure. In addition to the first cohort of 500 to 850 subjects, a separate validation cohort of approximately 110 different subjects was used. High-throughput TCR immunosequencing, statistical association of individual TCRs with disease status, and machine learning were combined to predict cytomegalovirus infection status. What the research found in general, with its limitations: All 110 or so repertoires were used to score co-occurrence in the validation cohort in a later analysis, because that analysis had no HLA typing for the cohort. Cytomegalovirus status was reported to be diagnosed by the classifier with high specificity and sensitivity in both the original and validation cohorts. Three of the identified cytomegalovirus-associated TCR beta chains were confirmed in vitro to be specific for cytomegalovirus antigens. According to the authors, the approach could potentially be generalized to other disease states and immunological phenotypes. Most TCR sequences were observed very rarely across donors, whereas some public TCRs were present in many individuals. A later analysis found that TCRs clustered in the first cohort also tended to co-occur in the 120 validation repertoires, with approximately 94% of cluster scores above 0. The study listed approximately 150 TCR beta chains as associated with cytomegalovirus.

The library was prepared using the immunoSEQ multiplex PCR assay. As for how the authors treated the data: To diagnose cytomegalovirus status from the catalog of TCR beta chain sequences, a statistical classification framework was built. TCRdb took this table from immuneACCESS and kept in-frame rearrangements with V and J called. Such tables lack part of the clones; where checked against another copy, unresolved V genes explain under half of the gap, and the rest is unexplained. Clone size and V and J calls were adopted from that table, with D and trimming inferred from the DNA. A total of 150,000 to 200,000 clones appear in this sample, about 81% of them only once. Roughly 1.2% of the sample goes to the ten largest clones. The CDR3, cysteine through phenylalanine, is 15 amino acids long. The DNA shown is the 45-base CDR3, in frame from base 1. CDR1 and CDR2, looked up from the germline V gene, are SGHTS and YDEGEE. V has 5 bases trimmed and J has 2 bases trimmed; junction bases matching no gene number 9.

This clone was recorded once. Its antigen has not been determined. No clone much larger than this one lies a single base away; base qualities are absent. The donors belonged to the validation cohort of under 150 subjects, which was separate from the approximately 700-subject first cohort. This TCR was sampled from a woman in her thirties in good health and CMV-seronegative. Sequenced: PBMCs. The chain uses TRBV5-8 and TRBJ2-7; a stretch of 8 junction bases matches TRBD1. The DNA sequence is TGTGCCAGCAGGCCGCAGGGGGCGGAAGCCTACGAGCAGTACTTC. Its protein is CASRPQGAEAYEQYF.